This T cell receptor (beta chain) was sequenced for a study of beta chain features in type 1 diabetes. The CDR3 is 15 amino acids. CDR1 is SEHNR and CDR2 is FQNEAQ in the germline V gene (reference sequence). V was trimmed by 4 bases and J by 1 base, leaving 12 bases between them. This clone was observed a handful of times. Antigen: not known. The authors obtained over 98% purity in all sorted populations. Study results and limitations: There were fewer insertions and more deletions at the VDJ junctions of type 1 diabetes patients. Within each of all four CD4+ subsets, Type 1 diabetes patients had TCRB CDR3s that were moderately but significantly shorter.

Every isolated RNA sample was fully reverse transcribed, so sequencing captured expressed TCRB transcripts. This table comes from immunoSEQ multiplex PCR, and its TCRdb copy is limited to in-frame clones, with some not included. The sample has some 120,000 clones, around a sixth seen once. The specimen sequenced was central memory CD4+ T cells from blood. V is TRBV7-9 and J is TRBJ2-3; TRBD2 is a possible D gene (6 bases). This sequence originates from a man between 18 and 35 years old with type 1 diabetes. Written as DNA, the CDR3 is TGTGCCAGCAGCTGGACTACGCGAGGCACAGATACGCAGTATTTT. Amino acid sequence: CASSWTTRGTDTQYF.